This T cell receptor (beta chain) was sequenced in a study of blood T cell repertoires in COVID-19. Study summary: T cells, B-cell-depleted T cells, or PBMCs provided the cDNA or gDNA that served as material.

The participants were between about 18 and 90 years old and came from 24 US areas. Cohort assignment relied on participant-reported clinical history. Recovered status applied to Cohort 3 donors who had two consecutive negative PCRs. It also applied to those with clearance or with symptom resolution. Method: immunoSEQ multiplex PCR; TCRdb's copy keeps in-frame clones and lacks some. This sample has 360,000 or so clones; roughly 84% occur once, and the top ten carry 2.5% to 3.5%. This CDR3 contains 12 residues. Germline values: CDR1 DFQATT, CDR2 SNEGSKA (reference sequence). Trimming shortened V by 3 bases and J by 4 bases, and 9 bases separated the two germline ends.

This rearrangement joins TRBV20-1 to TRBJ1-2; D is unresolved. The source material was PBMCs or T cells enriched from blood (not recorded which). The TCR comes from a woman aged 25-40 years who had recovered from COVID-19. CDR3 nucleotide sequence: TGCAGTGCTAGTCAGGTCGGCTATGGCTACACCTTC. It translates to CSASQVGYGYTF.